This T cell receptor (beta chain) was recovered during a study of patients and donors after allogeneic stem cell transplantation. Trimming pared 6 bases from V and 0 bases from J, leaving 14 bases between. This CDR3 comprises 14 residues. CDR1 is SQVTM, CDR2 ANQGSEA, per germline. A single record per CDR3 protein comes from TCRdb applying MiXCR to the RT-PCR reads. The sample includes about 960,000 distinct CDR3 sequences, roughly 18% of them seen just once. Material: blood, either unsorted or a sorted T cell fraction (not recorded which). The sequence was collected from a human donor who was either an allogeneic HSCT recipient or a stem cell or donor lymphocyte infusion donor (not recorded which). It is not recorded whose cells these are; they may come from a transplant donor. The V gene is TRBV29-1, the J gene TRBJ1-1, with D hard to call. CDR3 sequence (DNA): TGCAGCGTCGCTGAACTGACGGTGAACACTGAAGCTTTCTTT. Protein sequence: CSVAELTVNTEAFF.